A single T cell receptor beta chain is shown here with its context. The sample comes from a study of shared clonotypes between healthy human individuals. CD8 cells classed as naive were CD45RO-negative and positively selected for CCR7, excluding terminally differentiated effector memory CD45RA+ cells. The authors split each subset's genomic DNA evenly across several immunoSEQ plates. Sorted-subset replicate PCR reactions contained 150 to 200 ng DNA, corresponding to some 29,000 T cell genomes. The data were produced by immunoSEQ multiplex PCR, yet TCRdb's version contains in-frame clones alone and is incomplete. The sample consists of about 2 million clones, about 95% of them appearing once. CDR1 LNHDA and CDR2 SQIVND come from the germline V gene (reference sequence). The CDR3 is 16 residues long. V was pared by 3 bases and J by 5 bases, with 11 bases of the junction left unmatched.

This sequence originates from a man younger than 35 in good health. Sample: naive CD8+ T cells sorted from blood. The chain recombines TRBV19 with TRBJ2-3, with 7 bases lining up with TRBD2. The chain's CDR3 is CASSIIGEGRGDTQYF. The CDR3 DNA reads TGTGCCAGTAGTATCATCGGGGAGGGCCGGGGAGATACGCAGTATTTT.